This T cell receptor beta chain is drawn from a study of molecular identifiers for immune sequencing clone quantification. Study-wide findings and caveats: A shared barcode on identical TCR molecules could lead to underestimated sizes for highly expanded clones.

The authors built bulk TCR libraries by previously described methods with listed TCR primers. Each CDR3 protein gets one entry after TCRdb re-called the PCR reads with MiXCR. The sample records around 470,000 distinct CDR3 sequences, less than 30% being singletons. This clonotype was detected ten times or more. The antigen remains unidentified. Preparation of naive CD8 libraries involved roughly 19,000 to 1,100,000 sorted cells and 10%, 30% or 50% RNA. Germline CDR1 SGHVS, CDR2 FNYEAQ. Unmatched junction bases numbered 23, after V lost 7 bases and J lost 6 bases. The CDR3 consists of 18 residues. This chain connects TRBV7-6 to TRBJ2-7; 8 nucleotides match TRBD2. The clonotype originates from a human donor in good health. Some libraries in this study had Jurkat cell RNA spiked in. The specimen sequenced was naive CD8+ T cells from blood, with Jurkat cell RNA spiked in. Indicated subset: FACS-sorted CD8+CD4-CCR7+CD45RA+ naive T cells. The CDR3 protein is CASTPSPLAGIRLGEQYF. In DNA form, the CDR3 reads TGTGCCAGCACCCCAAGTCCCTTAGCGGGAATAAGGTTGGGCGAGCAGTACTTC.